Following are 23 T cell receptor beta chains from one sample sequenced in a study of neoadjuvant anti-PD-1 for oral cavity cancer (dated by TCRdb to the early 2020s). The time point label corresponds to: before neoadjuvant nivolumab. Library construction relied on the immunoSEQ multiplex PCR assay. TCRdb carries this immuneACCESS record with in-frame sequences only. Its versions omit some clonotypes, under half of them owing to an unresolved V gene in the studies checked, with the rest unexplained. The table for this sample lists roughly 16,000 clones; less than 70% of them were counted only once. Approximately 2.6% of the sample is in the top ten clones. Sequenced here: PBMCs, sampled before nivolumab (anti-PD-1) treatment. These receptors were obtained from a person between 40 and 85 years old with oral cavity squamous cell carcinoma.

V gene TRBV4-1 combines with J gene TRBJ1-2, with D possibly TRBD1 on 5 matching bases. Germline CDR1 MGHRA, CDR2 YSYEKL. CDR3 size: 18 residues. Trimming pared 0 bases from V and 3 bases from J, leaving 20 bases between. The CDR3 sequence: CASSQDKTVFSSDYGYTF. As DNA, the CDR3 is TGCGCCAGCAGCCAAGATAAGACAGTATTCTCCTCGGACTATGGCTACACCTTC.

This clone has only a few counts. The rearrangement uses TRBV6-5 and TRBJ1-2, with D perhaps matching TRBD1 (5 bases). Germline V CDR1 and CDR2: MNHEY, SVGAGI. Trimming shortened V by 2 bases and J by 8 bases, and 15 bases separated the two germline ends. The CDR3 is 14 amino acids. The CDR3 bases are TGTGCCAGCAGTTACCAGCGAAGGGGTGGCGGCTACACCTTC. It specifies CASSYQRRGGGYTF.

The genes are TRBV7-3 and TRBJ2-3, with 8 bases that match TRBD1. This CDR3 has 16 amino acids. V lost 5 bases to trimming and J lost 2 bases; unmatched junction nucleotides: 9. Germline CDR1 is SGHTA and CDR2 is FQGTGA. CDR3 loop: CASSPGQGAFTDTQYF. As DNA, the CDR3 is TGTGCCAGCAGCCCAGGGCAGGGGGCCTTCACAGATACGCAGTATTTT.

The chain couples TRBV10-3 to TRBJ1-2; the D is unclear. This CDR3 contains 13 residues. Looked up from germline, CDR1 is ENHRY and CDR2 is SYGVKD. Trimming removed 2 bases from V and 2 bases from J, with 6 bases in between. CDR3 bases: TGTGCCATCAGTGAGAACATAAACTATGGCTACACCTTC. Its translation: CAISENINYGYTF.

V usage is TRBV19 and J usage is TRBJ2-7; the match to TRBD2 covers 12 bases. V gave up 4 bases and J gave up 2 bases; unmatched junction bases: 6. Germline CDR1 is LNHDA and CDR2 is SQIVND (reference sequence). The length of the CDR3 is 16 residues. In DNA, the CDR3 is TGTGCCAGTAGTAGACAACTAGCGGGGGGCCCCTACGAGCAGTACTTC. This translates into CASSRQLAGGPYEQYF.

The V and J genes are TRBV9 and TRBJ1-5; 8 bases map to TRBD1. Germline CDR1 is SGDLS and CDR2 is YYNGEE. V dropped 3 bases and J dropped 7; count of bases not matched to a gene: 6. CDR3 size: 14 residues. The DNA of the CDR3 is TGTGCCAGCAGCGACGGACAGGGAAGGCAGCCCCAGCATTTT. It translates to CASSDGQGRQPQHF. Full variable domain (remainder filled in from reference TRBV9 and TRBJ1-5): DSGVTQTPKHLITATGQRVTLRCSPRSGDLSVYWYQQSLDQGLQFLIQYYNGEERAKGNILERFSAQQFPDLHSELNLSSLELGDSALYFCASSDGQGRQPQHFGDGTRLSIL.

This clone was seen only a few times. CDR3 residues: CASSRQALGEKLFF. The CDR3 coding sequence is TGTGCCAGCTCCCGACAGGCCTTGGGTGAAAAACTGTTTTTT. The chain has TRBV6-1 and TRBJ1-4, with D possibly being TRBD1 (6 bases). Germline V gives CDR1 MNHNS, CDR2 SASEGT. CDR3 length equals 14 residues. V lost 8 bases and J 7 bases, leaving 17 bases between the germline ends.

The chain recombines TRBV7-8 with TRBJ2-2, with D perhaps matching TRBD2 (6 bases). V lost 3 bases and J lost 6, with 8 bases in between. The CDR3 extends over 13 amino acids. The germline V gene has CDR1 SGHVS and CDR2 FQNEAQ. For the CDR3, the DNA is TGTGCCAGCAGCTTCGGAGGGGCCGGGGAGCTGTTTTTT. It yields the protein CASSFGGAGELFF.

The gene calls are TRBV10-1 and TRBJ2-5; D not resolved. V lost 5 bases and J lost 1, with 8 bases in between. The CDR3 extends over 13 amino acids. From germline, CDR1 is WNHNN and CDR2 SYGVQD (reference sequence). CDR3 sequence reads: CASSRNIQETQYF. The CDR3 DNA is TGCGCCAGCAGTAGGAACATCCAAGAGACCCAGTACTTC.

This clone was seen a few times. This CDR3 reads CAISLAGVNSYNEQFF. Written as DNA, the CDR3 is TGTGCCATCAGTCTAGCGGGAGTCAACTCCTACAATGAGCAGTTCTTC. The chain recombines TRBV10-3 with TRBJ2-1; 10 positions match TRBD2. The germline V gene has CDR1 ENHRY and CDR2 SYGVKD. The V and J ends lost 5 bases and 0 bases, in that order; junction bases with no gene match: 4. The CDR3 loop spans 16 amino acids.

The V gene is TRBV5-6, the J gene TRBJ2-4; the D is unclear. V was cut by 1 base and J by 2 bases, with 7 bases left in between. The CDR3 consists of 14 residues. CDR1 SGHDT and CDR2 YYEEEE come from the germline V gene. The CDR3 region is CASSLQGSKNIQYF. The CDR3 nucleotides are TGTGCCAGCAGCTTGCAAGGGTCCAAAAACATTCAGTACTTC.

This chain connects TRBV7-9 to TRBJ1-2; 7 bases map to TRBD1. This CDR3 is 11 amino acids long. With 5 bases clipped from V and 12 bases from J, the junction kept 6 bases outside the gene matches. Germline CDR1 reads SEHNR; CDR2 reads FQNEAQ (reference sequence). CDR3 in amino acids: CASSQGQLHTF. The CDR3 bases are TGTGCCAGCAGCCAGGGACAGCTACACACCTTC.

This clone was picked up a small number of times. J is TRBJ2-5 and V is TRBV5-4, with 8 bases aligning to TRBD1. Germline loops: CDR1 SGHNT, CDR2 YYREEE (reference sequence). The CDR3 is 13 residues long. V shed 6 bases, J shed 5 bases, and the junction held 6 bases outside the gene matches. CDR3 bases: TGTGCCAGCACCCGGACAGGGAGTGAGACCCAGTACTTC. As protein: CASTRTGSETQYF.

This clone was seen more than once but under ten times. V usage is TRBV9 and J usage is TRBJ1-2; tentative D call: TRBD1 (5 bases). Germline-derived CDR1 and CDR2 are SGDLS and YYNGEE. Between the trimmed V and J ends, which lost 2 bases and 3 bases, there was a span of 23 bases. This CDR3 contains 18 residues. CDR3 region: CASSVQTAQGPFHYGYTF. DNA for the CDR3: TGTGCCAGCAGCGTTCAGACAGCGCAGGGCCCCTTTCACTATGGCTACACCTTC.

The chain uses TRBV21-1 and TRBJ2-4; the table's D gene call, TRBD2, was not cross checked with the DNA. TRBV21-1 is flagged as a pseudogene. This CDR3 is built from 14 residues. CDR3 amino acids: CASSKPTTGGSQYF. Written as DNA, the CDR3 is TGTGCCAGCAGCAAACCAACTACGGGGGGATCCCAGTACTTC.

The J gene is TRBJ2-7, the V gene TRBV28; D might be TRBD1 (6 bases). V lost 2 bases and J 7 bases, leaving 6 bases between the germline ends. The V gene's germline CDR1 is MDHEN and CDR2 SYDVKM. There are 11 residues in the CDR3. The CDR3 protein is CASSLQGEQYF. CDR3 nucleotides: TGTGCCAGCAGTTTACAGGGGGAGCAGTACTTC.

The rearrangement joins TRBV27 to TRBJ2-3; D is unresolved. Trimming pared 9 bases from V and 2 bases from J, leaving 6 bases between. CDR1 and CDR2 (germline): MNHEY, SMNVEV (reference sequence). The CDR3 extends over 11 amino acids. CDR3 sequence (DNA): TGTGCCAGGGATTACACAGATACGCAGTATTTT. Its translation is CARDYTDTQYF.

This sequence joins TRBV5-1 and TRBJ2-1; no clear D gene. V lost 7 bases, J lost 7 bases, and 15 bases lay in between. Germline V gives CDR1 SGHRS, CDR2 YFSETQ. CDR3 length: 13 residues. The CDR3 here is CASQVRTGNEQFF. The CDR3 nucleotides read TGCGCCAGCCAAGTTAGGACGGGTAATGAGCAGTTCTTC.

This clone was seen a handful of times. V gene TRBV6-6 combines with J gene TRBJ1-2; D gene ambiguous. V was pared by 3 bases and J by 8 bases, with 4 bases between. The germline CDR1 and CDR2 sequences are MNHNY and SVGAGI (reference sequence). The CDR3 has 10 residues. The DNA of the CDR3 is TGTGCCAGCAGTTATCAAGGCTACACCTTC. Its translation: CASSYQGYTF.

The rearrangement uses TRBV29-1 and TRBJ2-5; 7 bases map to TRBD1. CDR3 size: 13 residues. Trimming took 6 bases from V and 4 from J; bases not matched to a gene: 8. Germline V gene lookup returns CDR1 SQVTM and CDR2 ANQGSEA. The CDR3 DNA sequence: TGCAGCGTGGGACAGCAGATTGCAGAGACCCAGTACTTC. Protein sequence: CSVGQQIAETQYF. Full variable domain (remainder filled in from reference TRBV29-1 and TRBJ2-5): SAVISQKPSRDICQRGTSLTIQCQVDSQVTMMFWYRQQPGQSLTLIATANQGSEATYESGFVIDKFPISRPNLTFSTLTVSNMSPEDSSIYLCSVGQQIAETQYFGPGTRLLVL.

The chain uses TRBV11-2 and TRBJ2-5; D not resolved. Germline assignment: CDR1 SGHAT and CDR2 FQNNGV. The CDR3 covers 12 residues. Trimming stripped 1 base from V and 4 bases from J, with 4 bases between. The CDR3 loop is CASSLVVETQYF. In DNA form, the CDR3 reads TGTGCCAGCAGCTTAGTAGTAGAGACCCAGTACTTC.

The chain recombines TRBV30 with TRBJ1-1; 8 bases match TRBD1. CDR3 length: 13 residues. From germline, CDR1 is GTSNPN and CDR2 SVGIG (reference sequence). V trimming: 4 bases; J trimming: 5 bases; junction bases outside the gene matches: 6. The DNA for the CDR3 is TGTGCCTGGACAGGGGGCGCGGGTACTGAAGCTTTCTTT. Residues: CAWTGGAGTEAFF.

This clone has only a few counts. CDR3 amino acids: CASSATGAGYGYTF. The DNA of the CDR3 is TGTGCCAGCAGTGCGACAGGGGCGGGTTATGGCTACACCTTC. The genes are TRBV28 and TRBJ1-2, with 8 positions matching TRBD1. This CDR3 is 14 amino acids long. The junction had 7 bases not matched to a gene; V was cut back by 5 bases and J by 5 bases. Germline assignment: CDR1 MDHEN and CDR2 SYDVKM.